This T cell receptor (beta chain) was sequenced for a study of T cells expressing NK-cell markers. Broader study findings: Among four donors, these clonotypes also ranked first in the CD3+CD56-NKG2C+ fraction. CD8+ T cells in over five donors included dominant NKG2C+ clonotypes at roughly 1.0-7.0%.

About this clonotype: Its antigen is undetermined.

This CDR3 region has 13 residues. Germline V gene data show CDR1 as MGHRA and CDR2 as YSYEKL. From its re-call of the 5' RACE reads, TCRdb lists each CDR3 protein once, without DNA. The repertoire shows 150,000 or so distinct CDR3 sequences; the top ten hold approximately 35%. The sample comprised blood T cells: a sorted CD56 or NKG2C T cell subset, CD4+ or CD8+ T cells, or bulk PBMC T cells (not recorded which). This receptor was obtained from a woman aged 50 to 60 in good health. V gene TRBV4-1 combines with J gene TRBJ2-1; lacking DNA, the TRBD2 call made by TCRdb goes unchecked. The CDR3 sequence is CASSQDRGGVEFF.